This T cell receptor (beta chain) comes out of a study of blood T cell repertoires in COVID-19. Measured with immunoSEQ multiplex PCR; TCRdb has only the in-frame clones, and not every one. The sample holds about 55,000 clones, roughly 85% seen once. Germline V gives CDR1 LGHNT, CDR2 FRNRAP. The J segment lost 6 bases and the V segment lost 7 bases, leaving 13 bases of the junction unmatched. The CDR3 contains 15 residues. The source of this sequence is a human donor in a cohort sampled during active COVID-19. The rearrangement joins TRBV12-5 to TRBJ2-7, with 9 positions matching TRBD2. Source material: peripheral blood. CDR3 nucleotide sequence: TGTGCTAGTGCCAAACAAGCGGGAGGAGGGCTCGAGCAGTACTTC. Translation: CASAKQAGGGLEQYF. Together with reference TRBV12-5 and TRBJ2-7, the CDR3 gives the full variable domain: DARVTQTPRHKVTEMGQEVTMRCQPILGHNTVFWYRQTMMQGLELLAYFRNRAPLDDSGMPKDRFSAEMPDATLATLKIQPSEPRDSAVYFCASAKQAGGGLEQYFGPGTRLTVT.